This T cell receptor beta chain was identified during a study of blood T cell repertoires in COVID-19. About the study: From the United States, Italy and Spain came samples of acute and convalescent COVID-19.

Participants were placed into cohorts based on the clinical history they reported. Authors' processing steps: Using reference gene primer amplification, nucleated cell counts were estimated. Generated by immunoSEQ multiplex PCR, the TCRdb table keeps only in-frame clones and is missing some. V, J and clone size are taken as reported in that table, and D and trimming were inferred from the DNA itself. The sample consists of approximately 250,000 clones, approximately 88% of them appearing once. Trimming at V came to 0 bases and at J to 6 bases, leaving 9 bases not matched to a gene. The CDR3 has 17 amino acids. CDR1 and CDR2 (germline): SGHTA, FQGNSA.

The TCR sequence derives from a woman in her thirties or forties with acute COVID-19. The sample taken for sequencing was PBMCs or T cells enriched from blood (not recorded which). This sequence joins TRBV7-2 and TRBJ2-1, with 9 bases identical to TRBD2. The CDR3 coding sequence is TGTGCCAGCAGCTTAGCCCTGAGTCTAGCGGGAATCAATGAGCAGTTCTTC. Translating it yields CASSLALSLAGINEQFF.